The clone carrying this T cell receptor (beta chain) was counted ten times or more. Its antigen remains unidentified. The source of the sample is a study of T cells in Graves' hyperthyroidism and ophthalmopathy. The V and J ends lost 3 bases and 5 bases, in that order; junction bases with no gene match: 1. The CDR3 covers 12 residues. The V gene's germline CDR1 is KGHSH and CDR2 LQKENI. Researchers took RNA transcripts and amplified the TCR beta CDR3 regions from them. In the first-round RT-PCR of the TCR CDR3, the HTBI primer set was used. A single record per CDR3 protein comes from TCRdb applying MiXCR to the multiplex PCR reads. Of more than 350,000 distinct CDR3 sequences in the sample, about a sixth were seen once. Study-level results: Before onset, ophthalmopathy was predicted by the model a median roughly 6.8 months earlier.

Specimen: blood. This chain joins TRBV18 and TRBJ2-7; TRBD2 matches 7 bases. The receptor was derived from a woman in her twenties or thirties with Graves' hyperthyroidism that later progressed to Graves' ophthalmopathy. The DNA for the CDR3 is TGTGCCAGCTCACCCCGGGGGGACGAGCAGTACTTC. Amino acids: CASSPRGDEQYF. The complete variable domain, with remaining parts taken from reference TRBV18 and TRBJ2-7, reads NAGVMQNPRHLVRRRGQEARLRCSPMKGHSHVYWYRQLPEEGLKFMVYLQKENIIDESGMPKERFSAEFPKEGPSILRIQQVVRGDSAAYFCASSPRGDEQYFGPGTRLTVT.